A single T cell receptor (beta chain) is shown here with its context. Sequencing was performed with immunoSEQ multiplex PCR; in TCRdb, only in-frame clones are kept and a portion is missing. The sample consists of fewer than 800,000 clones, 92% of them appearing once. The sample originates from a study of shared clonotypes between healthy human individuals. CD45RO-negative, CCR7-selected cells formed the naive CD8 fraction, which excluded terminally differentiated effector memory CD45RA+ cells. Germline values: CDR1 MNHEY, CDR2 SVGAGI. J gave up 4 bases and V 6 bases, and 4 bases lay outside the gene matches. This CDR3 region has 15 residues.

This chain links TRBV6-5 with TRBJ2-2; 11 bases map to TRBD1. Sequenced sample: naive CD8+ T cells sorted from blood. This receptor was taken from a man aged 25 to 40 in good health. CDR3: CASSSGTGGTGELFF. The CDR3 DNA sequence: TGTGCCAGCAGCTCCGGGACAGGGGGCACCGGGGAGCTGTTTTTT.